Each of the 30 T cell receptor beta chains below was sequenced from the same sample in a study of blood T cell repertoires in COVID-19. Produced via immunoSEQ multiplex PCR; TCRdb's table is partial and in-frame only. The profile shows about 160,000 clones, roughly 73% of them singletons. The sample taken for sequencing was peripheral blood. The receptors were sampled from a man aged 65-85 years with acute or convalescent COVID-19.

The V call is TRBV3-1 (or the pseudogene TRBV3-2), the J call TRBJ2-1, with D possibly matching TRBD1 (5 bases). From germline, CDR1 is LGHDT and CDR2 YNNKEL (reference sequence). V lost 0 bases and J lost 6, with 18 bases in between. The CDR3 loop spans 17 amino acids. CDR3 bases: TGTGCCAGCAGCCAAGAATCTCCCTCCCGGCAGGGCAATGAGCAGTTCTTC. Protein sequence: CASSQESPSRQGNEQFF.

The chain couples TRBV6-1 to TRBJ1-5; 9 nucleotides line up with TRBD1. The J segment lost 2 bases and the V segment lost 0 bases, leaving 5 bases of the junction unmatched. Looked up from germline, CDR1 is MNHNS and CDR2 is SASEGT. This CDR3 comprises 17 residues. The CDR3, as DNA: TGTGCCAGCAGTGAAGCTGGGGGACAGGGTGGCAATCAGCCCCAGCATTTT. Its translation is CASSEAGGQGGNQPQHF.

The V call is TRBV7-2, the J call TRBJ2-3, with 9 bases that match TRBD2. There are 17 residues in the CDR3. Germline CDR1 is SGHTA and CDR2 is FQGNSA. V lost 5 bases, J lost 1 base, and 10 bases stayed unmatched. CDR3 amino acids: CASSLDILAGRTDTQYF. CDR3 DNA sequence: TGTGCCAGCAGCCTCGACATACTAGCGGGTCGCACAGATACGCAGTATTTT.

The CDR3 bases are TGCGCCAGCAGCCAAGATCCCCTAGCGTTTGTCGGCACAGATACGCAGTATTTT. Translating it yields CASSQDPLAFVGTDTQYF. The rearrangement joins TRBV4-1 to TRBJ2-3; tentatively, D is TRBD2 (6 bases). Trimming took off 0 bases at V and 1 base at J, with 17 bases between the two ends. CDR3 length: 18 residues. Germline V gene sequence: CDR1 MGHRA, CDR2 YSYEKL.

As regards this clone: One end of the junction does not line up with germline, which may come from a read error. The genes are TRBV19 and TRBJ1-2; D unresolved. This CDR3 is 14 amino acids long. From germline, CDR1 is LNHDA and CDR2 SQIVND (reference sequence). The CDR3 coding sequence is TGTGCCAGTACTATACCCAATCGGAACTATGGCTACACCTTC. It codes for CASTIPNRNYGYTF.

V usage is TRBV6-5 and J usage is TRBJ1-1, with 9 bases that match TRBD1. Trimming at V came to 5 bases and at J to 8 bases, leaving 12 bases not matched to a gene. The CDR3 covers 15 residues. The germline V gene encodes CDR1 MNHEY and CDR2 SVGAGI. CDR3 loop: CASSTEKDRGLEAFF. The CDR3 DNA follows: TGTGCCAGCAGTACCGAAAAGGACAGGGGACTGGAAGCTTTCTTT.

This clone was detected a few times. The chain has TRBV10-3 and TRBJ1-2; possible D gene TRBD1, 6 bases. From germline, CDR1 is ENHRY and CDR2 SYGVKD. This CDR3 region has 13 residues. The V and J ends lost 6 bases and 8 bases respectively, with 16 bases between them. The CDR3 DNA follows: TGTGCCATCAGCTCAAATACAGGGCGAGGCTACACCTTC. It specifies CAISSNTGRGYTF.

This clone has more than one count but fewer than ten. The V gene is TRBV10-3, the J gene TRBJ1-5, with 8 bases matching TRBD1. Germline assignment: CDR1 ENHRY and CDR2 SYGVKD. CDR3 length: 15 residues. V lost 7 bases, J lost 1 base, and 6 bases stayed unmatched. The CDR3 is CAINRTGRSNQPQHF. The CDR3 bases are TGTGCCATCAACCGGACAGGGAGAAGCAATCAGCCCCAGCATTTT.

This chain joins TRBV5-1 and TRBJ2-6, with a possible D match to TRBD2 (5 bases). This CDR3 spans 15 amino acids. Germline V gene data show CDR1 as SGHRS and CDR2 as YFSETQ. V was cut by 5 bases and J by 0 bases, with 9 bases left in between. The CDR3 loop is CASRTGSSGANVLTF. CDR3 DNA: TGCGCCAGCAGGACGGGAAGCTCTGGGGCCAACGTCCTGACTTTC.

This chain joins TRBV27 and TRBJ1-4; 8 positions agree with TRBD1. The V gene's germline CDR1 is MNHEY and CDR2 SMNVEV (reference sequence). Trimming removed 7 bases from V and 2 bases from J; junction bases left unmatched: 3. The CDR3 covers 14 residues. CDR3 bases: TGTGCCAGCAATCCAGGGGGCACTAATGAAAAACTGTTTTTT. It specifies CASNPGGTNEKLFF.

The J gene is TRBJ2-3, the V gene TRBV24-1; a weak D match, TRBD1 (6 bases). CDR1 and CDR2 (germline): KGHDR, SFDVKD. The CDR3 totals 14 residues. The V end lost 6 bases, the J end lost 2 bases, and 11 bases lay between the germline ends. CDR3 nucleotide sequence: TGTGCCACCAGTATCGGGACATACACAGATACGCAGTATTTT. Amino acid sequence: CATSIGTYTDTQYF.

This rearrangement joins TRBV5-1 to TRBJ1-2; D may be TRBD1 (6 bases). There are 15 residues in the CDR3. Germline V gives CDR1 SGHRS, CDR2 YFSETQ. V shed 0 bases and J shed 5 bases, with 14 bases lying between them. This CDR3 is CASSLGGGPGYGYTF. CDR3 DNA sequence: TGCGCCAGCAGCTTGGGCGGGGGGCCGGGATATGGCTACACCTTC.

This clone was seen only once. The chain couples TRBV2 to TRBJ2-5; 7 positions agree with TRBD2. This CDR3 contains 14 residues. Per the germline V gene, CDR1 is SNHLY and CDR2 is FYNNEI. V was pared by 7 bases and J by 4 bases, with 9 bases of the junction left unmatched. The CDR3 here is CASIASGRGETQYF. The CDR3, as DNA: TGTGCCAGCATAGCTAGCGGTAGGGGAGAGACCCAGTACTTC.

V is TRBV6-5 and J is TRBJ2-7, with TRBD1 as a possible D gene (5 bases). V lost 8 bases and J 4 bases, leaving 9 bases between the germline ends. Germline CDR1 reads MNHEY; CDR2 reads SVGAGI. CDR3 length equals 11 residues. The CDR3 nucleotides are TGTGCCAGCTGTCCAGGGTACGAGCAGTACTTC. It specifies CASCPGYEQYF.

V usage is TRBV6-5 and J usage is TRBJ2-3, with a possible D match to TRBD1 (5 bases). Germline V gives CDR1 MNHEY, CDR2 SVGAGI. Trimming took off 5 bases at V and 2 bases at J, with 11 bases between the two ends. CDR3 length: 14 residues. The CDR3 reads CASSPGISTDTQYF. Written as DNA, the CDR3 is TGTGCCAGCAGTCCAGGGATTTCCACAGATACGCAGTATTTT.

This clone was seen a few times. The chain carries TRBV5-1 and TRBJ2-5, with a possible D match to TRBD1 (6 bases). The CDR3 totals 15 residues. CDR1 is SGHRS, CDR2 YFSETQ, per germline. V was pared by 2 bases and J by 6 bases, with 17 bases between. The CDR3 DNA is TGCGCCAGCAGCTTACAGGGAGACGGCCTGAAGACCCAGTACTTC. Amino acid sequence: CASSLQGDGLKTQYF.

This clone was recorded a few times. The rearrangement joins TRBV15 to TRBJ1-1; no definite D call. Trimming took off 2 bases at V and 5 bases at J, with 9 bases between the two ends. Germline V gene sequence: CDR1 LNHNV, CDR2 YYDKDF (reference sequence). CDR3 length: 13 residues. CDR3 in DNA: TGTGCCACCAGCAGATCAGGTTTAACTGAAGCTTTCTTT. This encodes CATSRSGLTEAFF. The variable domain in full, completed from reference TRBV15 and TRBJ1-1, reads DAMVIQNPRYQVTQFGKPVTLSCSQTLNHNVMYWYQQKSSQAPKLLFHYYDKDFNNEADTPDNFQSRRPNTSFCFLDIRSPGLGDTAMYLCATSRSGLTEAFFGQGTRLTVV.

This rearrangement joins TRBV5-1 to TRBJ1-1, with TRBD1 as a possible D gene (6 bases). Germline CDR1 reads SGHRS; CDR2 reads YFSETQ. V lost 8 bases, J lost 4 bases, and 15 bases lay in between. This CDR3 spans 13 amino acids. This chain's CDR3 is CASSTGFGTEAFF. CDR3 bases: TGCGCCAGTAGTACAGGGTTTGGCACTGAAGCTTTCTTT.

This chain uses TRBV7-8 with TRBJ2-1; 10 bases fit TRBD2. The germline gives CDR1 SGHVS, CDR2 FQNEAQ. CDR3 length: 15 residues. V lost 1 base, J lost 8 bases, and 5 bases stayed unmatched. In nucleotides, the CDR3 is TGTGCCAGCAGCTTAGTGAGCGGGGGGGCGTATGAGCAGTTCTTC. It codes for CASSLVSGGAYEQFF.

V and J are TRBV6-1 and TRBJ2-3, with D tentatively TRBD1 (6 bases). There are 17 residues in the CDR3. Trimming shortened V by 4 bases and J by 2 bases, and 19 bases separated the two germline ends. The germline V gene has CDR1 MNHNS and CDR2 SASEGT. The CDR3 loop reads CASSGYGDTLSTDTQYF. In DNA, the CDR3 is TGTGCCAGCAGTGGGTACGGGGACACCCTTTCCACAGATACGCAGTATTTT.

The genes are TRBV29-1 and TRBJ1-2; unclear D gene. Germline-derived CDR1 and CDR2 are SQVTM and ANQGSEA. The CDR3 sequence is 11 residues long. The V gene lost 4 bases and the J gene lost 8 bases, with 11 bases spanning the gap. The CDR3 DNA reads as TGCAGCGTTGTGGGTGCGGAGGGCTACACCTTC. It specifies CSVVGAEGYTF.

This chain uses TRBV4-1 with TRBJ2-7; possibly TRBD1 for D (6 bases). The CDR3 loop spans 15 amino acids. Per germline, CDR1 MGHRA and CDR2 YSYEKL. V dropped 0 bases and J dropped 6 bases, with 15 bases sitting between them. CDR3 nucleotide sequence: TGCGCCAGCAGCCAAGACAGGGGCGGGCAGGGCGAGCAGTACTTC. Protein sequence: CASSQDRGGQGEQYF.

The V gene is TRBV24-1, the J gene TRBJ2-1; TRBD1 might be the D (5 bases). Germline-derived CDR1 and CDR2 are KGHDR and SFDVKD. Trimming left V 6 bases short and J 5 bases short, with 7 bases between. The CDR3 sequence is 12 residues long. The CDR3 protein is CATSRGHNEQFF. CDR3 nucleotides: TGTGCCACCAGTAGGGGCCACAATGAGCAGTTCTTC.

J is TRBJ1-1 and V is TRBV7-6; D call uncertain. CDR1 SGHVS and CDR2 FNYEAQ come from the germline V gene. The CDR3 loop spans 15 amino acids. Trimming stripped 2 bases from V and 1 base from J, with 11 bases between. The DNA for the CDR3 is TGTGCCAGCAGCTTAAGTGGAGAGGGGAACACTGAAGCTTTCTTT. Translating it yields CASSLSGEGNTEAFF.

This clone was seen a few times. V and J are TRBV19 and TRBJ1-2; tentatively, D is TRBD1 (5 bases). V shed 3 bases and J shed 4 bases, with 12 bases lying between them. This CDR3 region has 14 residues. Germline V gene sequence: CDR1 LNHDA, CDR2 SQIVND (reference sequence). CDR3 amino acids: CASSIDSELYGYTF. CDR3 nucleotide sequence: TGTGCCAGTAGTATTGACAGTGAGCTCTATGGCTACACCTTC. Filled out from reference TRBV19 and TRBJ1-2, the complete variable domain reads DGGITQSPKYLFRKEGQNVTLSCEQNLNHDAMYWYRQDPGQGLRLIYYSQIVNDFQKGDIAEGYSVSREKKESFPLTVTSAQKNPTAFYLCASSIDSELYGYTFGSGTRLTVV.

CDR3: CASSQDRFPGQGGLEQYF. The DNA of the CDR3 is TGCGCCAGCAGCCAAGATAGGTTCCCGGGACAGGGAGGCCTCGAGCAGTACTTC. J is TRBJ2-7 and V is TRBV4-1, with 9 bases fitting TRBD1. Germline V gene sequence: CDR1 MGHRA, CDR2 YSYEKL. This CDR3 region has 18 residues. V was clipped by 0 bases and J by 6 bases; unmatched bases: 15.

The chain links TRBV19 to TRBJ1-5; no definite D call. Trimming left V 3 bases short and J 6 bases short, with 12 bases between. The length of the CDR3 is 14 residues. The germline V gene has CDR1 LNHDA and CDR2 SQIVND (reference sequence). CDR3 sequence: CASSMAGGGQPQHF. The CDR3 DNA reads TGTGCCAGTAGTATGGCGGGTGGCGGTCAGCCCCAGCATTTT.

The chain is built from TRBV5-1 and TRBJ1-1, with 9 positions matching TRBD1. CDR1 SGHRS and CDR2 YFSETQ come from the germline V gene. V lost 4 bases, J lost 2 bases, and 6 bases stayed unmatched. The CDR3 has 15 amino acids. DNA for the CDR3: TGCGCCAGCAGCGGCAGGACAGGGGCCAACACTGAAGCTTTCTTT. It encodes CASSGRTGANTEAFF. Looking up the rest from reference TRBV5-1 and TRBJ1-1 gives the full variable domain: KAGVTQTPRYLIKTRGQQVTLSCSPISGHRSVSWYQQTPGQGLQFLFEYFSETQRNKGNFPGRFSGRQFSNSRSEMNVSTLELGDSALYLCASSGRTGANTEAFFGQGTRLTVV.

The CDR3 nucleotides are TGTGCCAGCAGTGACGGACTAGCGGGTTTCGGGGAGCTGTTTTTT. Translating gives CASSDGLAGFGELFF. This chain uses TRBV6-1 with TRBJ2-2; TRBD2 matches 11 bases. The CDR3 runs to 15 residues. The germline CDR1 and CDR2 sequences are MNHNS and SASEGT. Germline trimming cut 3 bases from V and 7 bases from J; bases unmatched to any gene: 4.

This clone was detected once. The chain carries TRBV7-2 and TRBJ1-3; 12 bases are a match to TRBD1. Losses at the gene ends were 5 bases for V and 6 bases for J; bases not matched to a gene: 2. The length of the CDR3 is 14 residues. The germline gives CDR1 SGHTA, CDR2 FQGNSA. DNA for the CDR3: TGTGCCAGCAGCCCGGGACAGGGGGCAAACACCATATATTTT. Translation: CASSPGQGANTIYF.